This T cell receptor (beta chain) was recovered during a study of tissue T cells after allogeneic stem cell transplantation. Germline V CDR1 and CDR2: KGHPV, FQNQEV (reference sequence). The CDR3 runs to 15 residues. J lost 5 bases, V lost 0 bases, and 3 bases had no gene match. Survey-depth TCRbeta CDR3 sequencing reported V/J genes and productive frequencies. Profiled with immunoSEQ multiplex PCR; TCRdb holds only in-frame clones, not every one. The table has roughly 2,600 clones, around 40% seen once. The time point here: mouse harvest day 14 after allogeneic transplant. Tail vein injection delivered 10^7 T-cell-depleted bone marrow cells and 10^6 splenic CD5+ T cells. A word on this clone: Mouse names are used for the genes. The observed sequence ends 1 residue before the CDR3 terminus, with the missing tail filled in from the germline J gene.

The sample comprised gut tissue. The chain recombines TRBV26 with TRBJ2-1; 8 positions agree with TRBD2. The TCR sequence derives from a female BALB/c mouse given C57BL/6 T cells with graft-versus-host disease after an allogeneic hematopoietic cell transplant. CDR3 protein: CASSLSGGGDAEQFF. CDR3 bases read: TGTGCCAGCAGTCTGTCAGGGGGGGGCGATGCTGAGCAGTTC. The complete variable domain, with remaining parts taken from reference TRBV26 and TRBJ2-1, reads NSKVIQTPRYLVKGQGQKAKMRCIPEKGHPVVFWYQQNKNNEFKFLINFQNQEVLQQIDMTEKRFSAECPSNSPCSLEIQSSEAGDSALYLCASSLSGGGDAEQFFGPGTRLTVL.